The rows below give T cell receptor beta chains drawn from one sample of a study of vaccination and CD4 T cells after COVID-19. Antigen specificity for these receptors is unknown. TCRdb analysed the PCR reads with MiXCR anew, one entry per CDR3 protein. The table lists 10,000 to 15,000 distinct CDR3 sequences, 45% to 55% of them singletons. What was sequenced was CD4+ T cells from blood, cultured in vitro. Source of these receptors: a human donor who had recovered from COVID-19. CDR3s leave out the opening cysteine and the closing phenylalanine or tryptophan. The order of the fields is CDR3 protein, J gene, CDR3 length, V gene, D gene. D genes are given only for firm matches.

SETSGRNEQF TRBJ2-1 10 TRBV20-1 TRBD2
ASAGTGPEGYGYT TRBJ1-2 13 TRBV6-4 TRBD1
ASSPGPFGDSPLH TRBJ1-6 13 TRBV5-1 .
ASSLERGADTQY TRBJ2-3 12 TRBV7-2 .
ASRRTGGTDTQY TRBJ2-3 12 TRBV2 TRBD1
ASRRLIGTDTQY TRBJ2-3 12 TRBV11-2 .
ASSPRPSLLGNYGYT TRBJ1-2 15 TRBV7-9 .
ASSRQTGNTEAF TRBJ1-1 12 TRBV7-8 .
ASSPPLKGKNIQY TRBJ2-4 13 TRBV7-9 .
ASSSAGFTEAF TRBJ1-1 11 TRBV9 .
ATTGTGSSYEQY TRBJ2-7 12 TRBV10-3 TRBD1
ASSSGGGGEQY . 11 TRBV6-5 TRBD2
ASSPSLGEGPYNEQF TRBJ2-1 15 TRBV11-2 TRBD2
ASSGRGLYNSPLH TRBJ1-6 13 TRBV2 .
AISERGRNYGYT TRBJ1-2 12 TRBV10-3 .
ASSFGSTGRGTEAF TRBJ1-1 14 TRBV11-3 .
ASSSTVGNQPQH TRBJ1-5 12 TRBV7-2 .
ASSLTILQETQY TRBJ2-5 12 TRBV5-4 .
ASRGTVRQPQH TRBJ1-5 11 TRBV2 .
ASSLGTSGSRETQY TRBJ2-5 14 TRBV11-2 TRBD2
SARGPDTQY TRBJ2-3 9 TRBV20-1 .
ASSLDFGTSVYQPQH TRBJ1-5 15 TRBV12-3/TRBV12-4 .
ATSEAGANYGYT TRBJ1-2 12 TRBV24-1 .
ASRSTGADAGELF TRBJ2-2 13 TRBV6-1 .
SVEDRRQGTDTQY TRBJ2-3 13 TRBV29-1 TRBD1
ASSSPNTGELF TRBJ2-2 11 TRBV10-1 .
SARLGLAGVADTQY TRBJ2-3 14 TRBV20-1 TRBD2
AWGGGYRMNNEQF TRBJ2-1 13 TRBV30 .
AISETGVNQPQH TRBJ1-5 12 TRBV10-3 .
ASSLTGGNGYT TRBJ1-2 11 TRBV7-9 TRBD1
ASSPTSGGARETQY TRBJ2-5 14 TRBV6-2/TRBV6-3 TRBD2
AISVTSGGTDTQY TRBJ2-3 13 TRBV10-3 TRBD2
AWIRDRGSGNTIY TRBJ1-3 13 TRBV30 TRBD1
ASSQEGSGGSTDTQY TRBJ2-3 15 TRBV4-2 TRBD2
ASSTRTASLSTIY TRBJ1-3 13 TRBV28 .